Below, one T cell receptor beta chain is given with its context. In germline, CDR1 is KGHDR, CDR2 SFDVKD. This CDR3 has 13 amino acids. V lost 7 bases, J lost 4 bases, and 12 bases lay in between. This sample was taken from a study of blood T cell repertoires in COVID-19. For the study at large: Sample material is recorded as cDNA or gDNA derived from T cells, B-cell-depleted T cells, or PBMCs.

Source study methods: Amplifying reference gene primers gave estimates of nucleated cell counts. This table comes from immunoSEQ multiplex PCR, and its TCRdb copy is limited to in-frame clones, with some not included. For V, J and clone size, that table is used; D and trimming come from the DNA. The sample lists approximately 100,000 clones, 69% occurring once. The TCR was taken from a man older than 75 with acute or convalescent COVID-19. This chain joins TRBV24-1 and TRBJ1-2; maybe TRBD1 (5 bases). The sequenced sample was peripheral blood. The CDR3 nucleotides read TGTGCCACCAGCCCGGGACTGAGCTATGGCTACACCTTC. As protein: CATSPGLSYGYTF.